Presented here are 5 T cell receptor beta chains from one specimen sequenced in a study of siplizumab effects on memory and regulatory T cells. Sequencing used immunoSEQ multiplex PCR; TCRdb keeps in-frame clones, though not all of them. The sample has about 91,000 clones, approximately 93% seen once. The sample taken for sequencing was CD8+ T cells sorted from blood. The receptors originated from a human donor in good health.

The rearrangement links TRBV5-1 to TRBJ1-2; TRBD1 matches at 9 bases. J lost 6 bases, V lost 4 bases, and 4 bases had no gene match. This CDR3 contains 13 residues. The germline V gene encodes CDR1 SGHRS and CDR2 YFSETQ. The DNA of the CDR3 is TGCGCCAGCAGCGGGGACAGGGTGGATGGCTACACCTTC. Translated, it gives CASSGDRVDGYTF.

Here the CDR3 DNA reads TGTGCCAGCAGTCCCGGGATAACGGGGGGGTGGGACGAGCAGTACTTC. Its protein is CASSPGITGGWDEQYF. This chain links TRBV7-6 with TRBJ2-7; 8 bases line up with TRBD2. The J segment lost 5 bases and the V segment lost 6 bases, leaving 15 bases of the junction unmatched. Looked up from germline, CDR1 is SGHVS and CDR2 is FNYEAQ. CDR3 length: 16 amino acids.

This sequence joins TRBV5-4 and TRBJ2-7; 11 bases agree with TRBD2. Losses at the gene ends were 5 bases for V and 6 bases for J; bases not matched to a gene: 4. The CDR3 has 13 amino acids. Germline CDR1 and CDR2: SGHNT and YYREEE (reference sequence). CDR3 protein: CASRIAGGSEQYF. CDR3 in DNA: TGTGCCAGCAGGATAGCGGGAGGGTCCGAGCAGTACTTC.

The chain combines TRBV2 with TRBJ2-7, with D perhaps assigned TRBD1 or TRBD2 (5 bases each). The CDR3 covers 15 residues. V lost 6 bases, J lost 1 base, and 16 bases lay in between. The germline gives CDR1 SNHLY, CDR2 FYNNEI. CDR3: CASSLLGTESYEQYF. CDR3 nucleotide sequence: TGTGCCAGCAGCCTCTTAGGGACCGAGTCCTACGAGCAGTACTTC.

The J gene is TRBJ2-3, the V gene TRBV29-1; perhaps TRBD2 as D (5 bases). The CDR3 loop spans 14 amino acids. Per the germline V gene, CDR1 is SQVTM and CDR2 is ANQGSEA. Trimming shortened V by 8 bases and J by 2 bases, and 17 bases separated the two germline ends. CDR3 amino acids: CSPRVAGNTDTQYF. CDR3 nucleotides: TGCAGCCCGAGAGTGGCGGGCAACACAGATACGCAGTATTTT.